The 14 T cell receptor beta chains reported below all come from one sample, sequenced in a study of T-cell reconstitution after alpha-beta-depleted transplantation in children. Molecular barcoding with unique molecular identifiers was used for the TCRbeta library. TCRdb recomputed calls from the PCR reads with MiXCR, one row per CDR3 protein. The sample yields over 300,000 distinct CDR3 sequences, under 13% seen once. This sample comprised PBMCs from the stem cell graft donor, obtained from the stem cell graft. These receptors were collected from a human donor who donated a stem cell graft to a child with acute lymphoblastic leukemia.

This clonotype was found a few times. The chain employs TRBV21-1 and TRBJ1-2; the D call in the table, TRBD1, was not verified against the DNA. TRBV21-1 is a recognized pseudogene. CDR3 length: 20 residues. CDR3 coding DNA: TGTGCCAGCAGCAAATGCCCCCGGGACAGAGGTCAACGGAAGCCCTATGGCTACACCTTC. Protein product: CASSKCPRDRGQRKPYGYTF.

This clonotype occurred many times. V gene TRBV4-3 combines with J gene TRBJ1-6; a possible D gene is TRBD1 (5 bases). V was clipped by 0 bases and J by 8 bases, with 14 bases between them. The CDR3 spans 16 residues. Germline loops: CDR1 LGHNA, CDR2 YSLEER. The CDR3 sequence: CASSQDGTQGHSPLHF. The CDR3, as DNA: TGCGCCAGCAGCCAAGATGGGACCCAGGGACATTCACCCCTCCACTTT.

This clonotype occurred many times. This rearrangement joins TRBV5-1 to TRBJ2-6; a possible D gene is TRBD1 (6 bases). V was cut by 0 bases and J by 2 bases, with 6 bases left in between. The CDR3 totals 15 residues. The germline V gene has CDR1 SGHRS and CDR2 YFSETQ. The CDR3 spells CASSLGGPGANVLTF. CDR3 coding DNA: TGCGCCAGCAGCTTGGGGGGGCCTGGGGCCAACGTCCTGACTTTC.

This clonotype has a handful of counts. This CDR3 is CASSLKGSEGSYSNQPQHF. CDR3 DNA: TGTGCCAGCAGCTTAAAGGGGTCAGAGGGATCCTATAGCAATCAGCCCCAGCATTTT. The chain couples TRBV11-2 to TRBJ1-5; D is possibly TRBD1 (5 bases). There are 19 residues in the CDR3. Per germline, CDR1 SGHAT and CDR2 FQNNGV. The ends were cut back, 2 bases at V and 0 bases at J, with 20 bases in the middle.

This clonotype was recorded at least ten times. The rearrangement uses TRBV12-3 or TRBV12-4 and TRBJ1-2, with D tentatively TRBD1 (5 bases). V was shortened by 6 bases and J by 5 bases, with 10 bases between the two germline ends. The CDR3 is 12 residues long. The CDR3 DNA reads as TGTGCCAGCAGCCCTGGGGGATATGGCTACACCTTC. The encoded protein is CASSPGGYGYTF.

This clonotype was found a few times. The chain has TRBV5-1 and TRBJ2-7, with TRBD1 identical over 9 bases. The CDR3 has 16 amino acids. From germline, CDR1 is SGHRS and CDR2 YFSETQ. The J segment lost 3 bases and the V segment lost 4 bases, leaving 11 bases of the junction unmatched. This chain's CDR3 is CASSRLTGTGIYEQYF. The CDR3 region has the DNA TGCGCCAGCAGCCGTCTAACCGGGACAGGGATCTACGAGCAGTACTTC.

This clonotype occurred many times. The V and J genes are TRBV6-5 and TRBJ2-5, with TRBD1 matching over 7 bases. CDR3 size: 12 residues. V lost 6 bases and J lost 3; bases outside the gene matches: 1. Germline assignment: CDR1 MNHEY and CDR2 SVGAGI. The DNA of the CDR3 is TGTGCCAGCAGCGACAGGGAAGAGACCCAGTACTTC. Translating it yields CASSDREETQYF.

The table lists this clonotype with a few counts. The chain is built from TRBV29-1 and TRBJ1-2; D may be TRBD1 (6 bases). Germline V gene sequence: CDR1 SQVTM, CDR2 ANQGSEA. The CDR3 sequence is 15 residues long. The ends were cut back, 0 bases at V and 7 bases at J, with 18 bases in the middle. The CDR3 is CSVEDYRVPLPGYTF. The CDR3 DNA sequence: TGCAGCGTTGAAGATTACAGGGTCCCTTTACCTGGCTACACCTTC.

This clonotype appeared a few times. V and J are TRBV12-3 or TRBV12-4 and TRBJ2-3, with 7 nucleotides matching TRBD2. CDR3 length: 13 amino acids. The V and J ends lost 7 bases and 7 bases, in that order; junction bases with no gene match: 8. This CDR3 reads CASTLPSGNTQYF. CDR3 coding DNA: TGTGCCAGCACCCTTCCTAGCGGCAATACGCAGTATTTT.

Remarks on this clonotype: The junction departs from germline at one end; a sequencing error may be responsible. The J gene is TRBJ2-1, the V gene TRBV12-3 or TRBV12-4; TRBD2 matches 8 bases. The CDR3 runs to 14 residues. Written as DNA, the CDR3 is TGTACCAGCAGCCAAGTAGCGGGAACGAATGAGCAGTTCTTC. It translates to CTSSQVAGTNEQFF.

This chain uses TRBV23-1 with TRBJ2-3; D might be TRBD2 (6 bases). TRBV23-1 is an open reading frame, and its role is uncertain. The CDR3 spans 19 residues. V dropped 4 bases and J dropped 0 bases, with 23 bases sitting between them. The CDR3 spells CASSRTPGSGDGSTDTQYF. CDR3 coding DNA: TGCGCCAGCAGTCGTACCCCAGGATCGGGGGATGGGAGCACAGATACGCAGTATTTT.

This clonotype was counted at least ten times. The rearrangement uses TRBV12-3 or TRBV12-4 and TRBJ2-1, with no clear D. This CDR3 has 12 residues. V gave up 0 bases and J gave up 16 bases, with 13 bases separating them. The CDR3 sequence: CASSLAGGVEFF. Written as DNA, the CDR3 is TGTGCCAGCAGTTTAGCAGGTGGTGTTGAATTCTTC.

The chain carries TRBV6-1 and TRBJ2-7, with 12 nucleotides matching TRBD2. From germline, CDR1 is MNHNS and CDR2 SASEGT. V lost 6 bases, J lost 3 bases, and 6 bases stayed unmatched. The CDR3 totals 15 residues. The CDR3, as DNA: TGTGCCAGCAGGACTAGCGGGAGTGAGAGCTACGAGCAGTACTTC. This translates into CASRTSGSESYEQYF.

Only a few counts were recorded for this clonotype. The chain uses TRBV28 and TRBJ2-5; 7 positions match TRBD1. Per germline, CDR1 MDHEN and CDR2 SYDVKM. This CDR3 is 15 amino acids long. V lost 8 bases, J lost 1 base, and 10 bases stayed unmatched. CDR3 DNA sequence: TGTGCCAGCCTAAACGTCCCAGGGGGCCAAGAGACCCAGTACTTC. Its protein product is CASLNVPGGQETQYF.